This T cell receptor (beta chain) was documented in a study of siplizumab effects on memory and regulatory T cells. Study-wide results and caveats: Memory cells seemed less diverse than naive T cells, which also seemed major contributors to the alloresponse. The study did not confirm that proliferating Tregs from siplizumab cultures were suppressive. Researchers could map only a minor fraction of alloreactive clones to unstimulated subsets.

Remarks on this clone: Its antigen is currently unknown.

Clones were sequenced by immunoSEQ multiplex PCR, and TCRdb holds only the in-frame ones, with some missing. The sample lists under 150,000 clones; less than 95% were seen once. Material for sequencing was non-Treg CD4+ T cells sorted from blood. This receptor was identified in a human donor in good health.

The CDR3 DNA follows: TGTGCCAGTAGTATTGGGACAGGTTACGAGCAGTACTTC. Its protein product is CASSIGTGYEQYF. The chain combines TRBV19 with TRBJ2-7, with 8 bases that match TRBD1. Losses at the gene ends were 3 bases for V and 4 bases for J; bases not matched to a gene: 2. Germline V lookup: CDR1 LNHDA, CDR2 SQIVND (reference sequence). The CDR3 runs to 13 residues.